The rows below give T cell receptor beta chains drawn from one sample of a study of cytomegalovirus exposure and HLA in healthy donors. TCRdb's table, derived via immunoSEQ multiplex PCR, lists solely in-frame clones and lacks some. The table shows approximately 170,000 clones, with around four fifths occurring only once. Specimen: PBMCs. The receptors derive from a male donor in good health and CMV-seropositive. Each CDR3 is given with its conserved first and last residue. The order of the fields is CDR3 protein, V gene.

CSATVAGEQYF TRBV29-1
CASSLIAGAVYNEQFF TRBV5-1
CASREGTEQYF TRBV6-6
CASSIRDKRGEQFF TRBV13
CASSIVDRGPYEQYF TRBV19
CASNGAGADNSPLHF TRBV2
CAISESTEQVF TRBV10-3
CASRWDWNTGELFF TRBV9
CASRKFDRDQETQYF TRBV2
CAYSSGGTYNEQFF TRBV30
CASSEDPRETQYF TRBV6-1
CSGAGVAGELFF TRBV29-1
CASSRGFENEQFF TRBV6-1
CASSLRLGLPDYYGYTF TRBV4-1
CASSLTKGELRPQHF TRBV5-5
CASSLASGSEQFF TRBV10-1
CASSSGSGGTPYNEQFF TRBV5-1
CASSTDTGGSGYTF TRBV19
CASIKQGRLDEQYF TRBV6-1
CASSQDSSYNEQFF TRBV4-3
CASDSFRGQGYTF TRBV6-5
CASSLGLAVMGTQYF TRBV14
CATSMTVEPPYGYTF TRBV15
CASSLIGGDQETQYF TRBV5-4
CASSHRGGYEQYF TRBV7-8
CASSLMRTGYNEQFF TRBV5-5
CSVVKGQGTEAFF TRBV29-1
CASSQEGTGPSDEQYF TRBV14
CASSVDSLPSGSTDTQYF TRBV9
CASSLTVNNEQFF TRBV6-5
CASSLVPRVGNSPLHF TRBV7-2
CAWSVRGGAEWSNSPLHF TRBV30
CSVVDPQTDGYTF TRBV29-1
CASGHVAGGGADTQYF TRBV9
CASSPTADGPLHF TRBV9
CASGPGQIYEQYF TRBV12-5
CATSSTGVGDTDTQYF TRBV15
CASWADRRYGYTF TRBV18
CASSVGGSGGAPGELFF TRBV9
CAWVKLKIGTGVGEQFF TRBV30
CASSLTGAHEQYF TRBV5-4